The T cell receptor beta chain described here comes from a study of identical twins' blood T cells. As for the study in general: Roughly twelve libraries, six alpha and six beta, gave 50 million or so reads. Study-wide points: Twins shared more top CDR3 clonotypes than unrelated donors did. Twin similarity might stem from environmental factors, not only genetics.

V was trimmed by 3 bases and J by 5 bases, leaving 11 bases between them. This CDR3 is 13 amino acids long. Germline CDR1 reads DFQATT; CDR2 reads SNEGSKA (reference sequence). Ten or more counts support this clonotype. The antigen is unknown. Each TCR cDNA library carried sample-specific barcodes on both ends. TCRdb ran MiXCR on the 5' RACE reads and lists one entry per CDR3 protein. The sample has a few hundred thousand distinct CDR3 sequences, over 25% seen once. Source material: PBMCs. V usage is TRBV20-1 and J usage is TRBJ1-3; D possibly corresponds to TRBD1 (6 bases). This clonotype originated in a woman aged 18 to 55 in good health. CDR3 nucleotide sequence: TGCAGTGCTAGTTCCGGGGACAGAAACACCATATATTTT. Protein: CSASSGDRNTIYF.